These 8 T cell receptor beta chains were all obtained from the same sample, sequenced in a study of blood T cell repertoires in COVID-19. Profiling relied on immunoSEQ multiplex PCR, and the TCRdb table lists in-frame clones only, not all of them. The sample contains just over 65,000 clones, nearly 90% of which appear only once. Sequencing was carried out using peripheral blood. These TCRs come from a man aged 55 to 70 with acute or convalescent COVID-19.

The chain is built from TRBV19 and TRBJ2-7, with TRBD1 identical over 7 bases. Germline V CDR1 and CDR2: LNHDA, SQIVND (reference sequence). This CDR3 is 14 amino acids long. J gave up 4 bases and V 3 bases, and 6 bases lay outside the gene matches. The CDR3 here is CASSIYDREYEQYF. CDR3 DNA: TGTGCCAGTAGTATTTACGACAGGGAATACGAGCAGTACTTC.

In DNA, the CDR3 is TGTGCCAGCAGCGTAGAGGGAGCTACTAACTATGGCTACACCTTC. Translated: CASSVEGATNYGYTF. The V call is TRBV9, the J call TRBJ1-2, with D uncertain. V was pared by 0 bases and J by 0 bases, with 9 bases between. CDR3 size: 15 residues. Germline-derived CDR1 and CDR2 are SGDLS and YYNGEE. Variable domain in full (rest from reference TRBV9 and TRBJ1-2): DSGVTQTPKHLITATGQRVTLRCSPRSGDLSVYWYQQSLDQGLQFLIQYYNGEERAKGNILERFSAQQFPDLHSELNLSSLELGDSALYFCASSVEGATNYGYTFGSGTRLTVV.

This chain links TRBV5-1 with TRBJ1-1, with D possibly TRBD1 on 5 matching bases. The V gene lost 4 bases and the J gene lost 0 bases, with 10 bases spanning the gap. The CDR3 consists of 14 residues. Looked up from germline, CDR1 is SGHRS and CDR2 is YFSETQ. The CDR3, as DNA: TGCGCCAGCAGCAGCGGGGCGGTGAACACTGAAGCTTTCTTT. This codes for CASSSGAVNTEAFF. Supplemented by reference TRBV5-1 and TRBJ1-1, the full variable domain reads KAGVTQTPRYLIKTRGQQVTLSCSPISGHRSVSWYQQTPGQGLQFLFEYFSETQRNKGNFPGRFSGRQFSNSRSEMNVSTLELGDSALYLCASSSGAVNTEAFFGQGTRLTVV.

V and J are TRBV7-9 and TRBJ2-2; D is uncertain. Germline V gene lookup returns CDR1 SEHNR and CDR2 FQNEAQ (reference sequence). V lost 5 bases and J 6 bases, leaving 4 bases between the germline ends. The CDR3 is made up of 11 amino acids. The CDR3 region is CASSPSGELFF. The CDR3 nucleotides are TGTGCCAGCAGCCCTTCCGGGGAGCTGTTTTTT.

V gene TRBV30 combines with J gene TRBJ1-3; D is uncertain. Germline assignment: CDR1 GTSNPN and CDR2 SVGIG (reference sequence). The length of the CDR3 is 14 residues. V lost 2 bases and J 0 bases, leaving 8 bases between the germline ends. The CDR3 region has the DNA TGTGCCTGGAGTTTCCCGTCCTCTGGAAACACCATATATTTT. As protein: CAWSFPSSGNTIYF.

This clone appeared a few times. The chain combines TRBV19 with TRBJ1-5; TRBD1 matches 7 bases. With 7 bases clipped from V and 3 bases from J, the junction kept 12 bases outside the gene matches. The CDR3 sequence is 16 residues long. Per germline, CDR1 LNHDA and CDR2 SQIVND (reference sequence). For the CDR3, the DNA is TGTGCCAGTAACACCGAACCGGGACAGAACAATCAGCCCCAGCATTTT. Its translation: CASNTEPGQNNQPQHF.

This clone was seen only once. The chain links TRBV3-1 (or the pseudogene TRBV3-2) to TRBJ2-1; possibly TRBD2 for D (5 bases). Germline CDR1 is LGHDT and CDR2 is YNNKEL (reference sequence). Trimming took 5 bases from V and 13 from J, leaving 21 bases between them. The CDR3 totals 14 residues. CDR3 nucleotides: TGTGCCAGCAGCGAGGGATTATCAACCCCGGGACAGTTCTTC. As protein: CASSEGLSTPGQFF.

The chain joins TRBV10-1 to TRBJ1-1, with a weak D call TRBD1 (6 bases). V was pared by 4 bases and J by 3 bases, with 12 bases between. CDR3 length: 14 residues. The germline V gene has CDR1 WNHNN and CDR2 SYGVQD (reference sequence). The CDR3 nucleotides are TGCGCCAGCAGTGTCCGCCAGGGGCACACTGAAGCTTTCTTT. The encoded protein is CASSVRQGHTEAFF.